Presented here are 5 T cell receptor beta chains from one specimen sequenced in a study of T cell responses to AZD1222 COVID-19 vaccine. Clones were read by immunoSEQ multiplex PCR, and TCRdb kept only the in-frame ones, dropping some. The repertoire holds under 200,000 clones, with 90% to 95% as singletons. The sample here was peripheral blood, taken on day 0 of AZD1222 vaccination. The receptors shown here come from an adult in good health.

The chain couples TRBV4-1 to TRBJ2-1, with 7 bases that match TRBD2. Germline loops: CDR1 MGHRA, CDR2 YSYEKL. This CDR3 has 15 amino acids. With V trimmed by 1 base and J by 7 bases, 7 bases remained unmatched. The CDR3 loop reads CASSQAPLALNEQFF. The CDR3 DNA reads TGCGCCAGCAGCCAAGCTCCACTAGCGCTGAATGAGCAGTTCTTC.

The rearrangement links TRBV28 to TRBJ1-4; D may be TRBD1 (5 bases). This CDR3 comprises 14 residues. Trimming took off 7 bases at V and 7 bases at J, with 16 bases between the two ends. Looked up from germline, CDR1 is MDHEN and CDR2 is SYDVKM. The CDR3 region is CASNPEGRSEKLFF. CDR3 bases: TGTGCCAGCAACCCAGAGGGGCGGAGTGAAAAACTGTTTTTT.

The chain combines TRBV25-1 with TRBJ2-5; D call uncertain. The CDR3 covers 14 residues. The germline CDR1 and CDR2 sequences are MGHDK and SYGVNS. Trimming shortened V by 3 bases and J by 0 bases, and 8 bases separated the two germline ends. CDR3 in amino acids: CASSETKYQETQYF. CDR3 DNA sequence: TGTGCCAGCAGTGAGACGAAGTACCAAGAGACCCAGTACTTC.

The V and J genes are TRBV29-1 and TRBJ1-2; TRBD1 might be the D (5 bases). Germline V gene data show CDR1 as SQVTM and CDR2 as ANQGSEA. This CDR3 has 12 residues. Trimming cost V 2 bases and J 8 bases, with 12 bases left between them. The CDR3 protein is CSVEFGARGYTF. Written as DNA, the CDR3 is TGCAGCGTTGAATTTGGGGCTAGGGGCTACACCTTC. The full variable domain, completed using reference TRBV29-1 and TRBJ1-2, is SAVISQKPSRDICQRGTSLTIQCQVDSQVTMMFWYRQQPGQSLTLIATANQGSEATYESGFVIDKFPISRPNLTFSTLTVSNMSPEDSSIYLCSVEFGARGYTFGSGTRLTVV.

CDR3 loop: CAIRGSRYGNEQFF. CDR3 nucleotide sequence: TGTGCCATCAGGGGTAGTCGCTACGGCAATGAGCAGTTCTTC. The genes are TRBV10-3 and TRBJ2-1; D not resolved. Germline V gene data show CDR1 as ENHRY and CDR2 as SYGVKD. The CDR3 runs 14 residues. V was pared by 6 bases and J by 6 bases, with 15 bases between.